A single sample gave rise to the 28 T cell receptor beta chains below, sequenced in a study of blood T cell repertoires in COVID-19. Repertoires were generated with immunoSEQ multiplex PCR, while TCRdb's copy carries only in-frame clones and drops some. The sample shows approximately 240,000 clones, roughly 88% of them seen only once. The specimen sequenced was peripheral blood. The receptors here all came from a woman aged 40 to 55 who had recovered from COVID-19.

Points on this clone: The same CDR3 arises from other DNA sequences in this sample as well. This sequence joins TRBV3-1 (or the pseudogene TRBV3-2) and TRBJ1-2; D remains unclear. The germline CDR1 and CDR2 sequences are LGHDT and YNNKEL (reference sequence). The CDR3 contains 12 residues. V lost 2 bases, J lost 4 bases, and 5 bases lay in between. The CDR3 loop is CASSQTSYGYTF. As DNA, the CDR3 is TGTGCCAGCAGCCAAACATCCTATGGCTACACCTTC.

The table lists this clone with a count of one. The V and J genes are TRBV4-2 and TRBJ1-3; perhaps TRBD1 as D (6 bases). Germline CDR1 reads LGHNA; CDR2 reads YNFKEQ. CDR3 length: 15 residues. Trimming took 3 bases from V and 0 from J, leaving 9 bases between them. As DNA, the CDR3 is TGTGCCAGCAGCCAGGCAGGGGTCTCTGGAAACACCATATATTTT. This encodes CASSQAGVSGNTIYF.

Comments on this clone: At the DNA level, this CDR3 is encoded by other sequences in the same sample as well. This chain connects TRBV3-1 (or the pseudogene TRBV3-2) to TRBJ1-6, with 10 nucleotides matching TRBD1. The germline V gene has CDR1 LGHDT and CDR2 YNNKEL (reference sequence). The ends lost 3 bases at V and 6 bases at J; junction bases unmatched: 5. This CDR3 is built from 16 residues. This CDR3 is CASSQAGTGVNSPLHF. CDR3 DNA sequence: TGTGCCAGCAGCCAGGCCGGGACAGGGGTTAATTCACCCCTCCACTTT.

This chain joins TRBV6-1 and TRBJ1-2; weak D call: TRBD1 (5 bases). There are 12 residues in the CDR3. Per germline, CDR1 MNHNS and CDR2 SASEGT. The V gene lost 2 bases and the J gene lost 8 bases, with 9 bases spanning the gap. The CDR3 DNA sequence: TGTGCCAGCAGTGAATGGGGGGAAGGCTACACCTTC. It translates to CASSEWGEGYTF.

The J gene is TRBJ2-3, the V gene TRBV30; 9 bases are shared with TRBD1. J was trimmed by 3 bases and V by 4 bases; bases with no gene match: 14. The CDR3 length is 17 residues. CDR1 and CDR2 (germline): GTSNPN, SVGIG (reference sequence). This chain's CDR3 is CAWTPRLRDRETDTQYF. CDR3 DNA sequence: TGTGCCTGGACCCCCAGGTTGAGGGACAGGGAAACAGATACGCAGTATTTT.

The chain carries TRBV6-5 and TRBJ2-2; D possibly corresponds to TRBD2 (6 bases). The CDR3 spans 13 residues. Germline CDR1 reads MNHEY; CDR2 reads SVGAGI. V was clipped by 3 bases and J by 6 bases, with 8 bases between them. The CDR3 coding sequence is TGTGCCAGCAGTTATGGGGAGGCCGGGGAGCTGTTTTTT. This codes for CASSYGEAGELFF.

The V call is TRBV11-3, the J call TRBJ2-5; 12 bases fit TRBD2. CDR3 length equals 19 residues. Germline CDR1 is SGHNT and CDR2 is YENEEA. V lost 0 bases, J lost 1 base, and 9 bases stayed unmatched. CDR3 loop: CASSLDGNLAGGPQETQYF. CDR3 DNA: TGTGCCAGCAGCTTAGATGGGAACCTAGCGGGAGGGCCCCAAGAGACCCAGTACTTC.

V gene TRBV7-2 combines with J gene TRBJ2-7, with TRBD2 matching over 13 bases. CDR1 SGHTA and CDR2 FQGNSA come from the germline V gene. The CDR3 length is 15 residues. The V and J ends lost 4 bases and 6 bases, in that order; junction bases with no gene match: 6. CDR3 residues: CASSSRTSGSGEQYF. The DNA of the CDR3 is TGTGCCAGCAGCTCCCGGACTAGCGGGAGCGGCGAGCAGTACTTC.

This clone has just a few counts. CDR3 bases: TGTGCCAGCAGCAGACCATCCGGGACAGGGAGCAATCAGCCCCAGCATTTT. Its translation: CASSRPSGTGSNQPQHF. V usage is TRBV7-2 and J usage is TRBJ1-5; 9 bases are shared with TRBD1. Germline V gene data show CDR1 as SGHTA and CDR2 as FQGNSA. V shed 5 bases and J 1 base; nucleotides not matched to a gene: 9. The CDR3 runs 17 residues.

The chain is built from TRBV2 and TRBJ1-5, with 7 bases aligning to TRBD1. V shed 6 bases, J shed 1 base, and the junction held 6 bases outside the gene matches. This CDR3 is 15 amino acids long. Germline V lookup: CDR1 SNHLY, CDR2 FYNNEI. This CDR3 is CASRGDSLSNQPQHF. The CDR3 DNA reads TGTGCCAGCAGAGGGGACAGCCTAAGCAATCAGCCCCAGCATTTT.

The V gene is TRBV2, the J gene TRBJ1-5, with D tentatively TRBD1 (6 bases). CDR1 is SNHLY and CDR2 is FYNNEI in the germline V gene. Trimming pared 7 bases from V and 0 bases from J, leaving 16 bases between. The length of the CDR3 is 16 residues. The CDR3 loop is CASKLDSSFSNQPQHF. DNA of the CDR3: TGTGCCAGCAAACTGGACAGTTCTTTTAGCAATCAGCCCCAGCATTTT.

The chain couples TRBV18 to TRBJ1-2, with unresolved D. Germline CDR1 KGHSH, CDR2 LQKENI. Trimming pared 0 bases from V and 8 bases from J, leaving 10 bases between. The CDR3 consists of 13 residues. The CDR3 sequence: CASSPPLAWGYTF. In nucleotides, the CDR3 is TGTGCCAGCTCACCACCGTTGGCATGGGGCTACACCTTC.

This chain's CDR3 is CASSHGQSSNQPQHF. CDR3 DNA sequence: TGTGCCAGCAGCCACGGACAGAGTAGCAATCAGCCCCAGCATTTT. J is TRBJ1-5 and V is TRBV4-2; a weak D match, TRBD1 (6 bases). Germline V gives CDR1 LGHNA, CDR2 YNFKEQ. The CDR3 extends over 15 amino acids. Trimming left V 3 bases short and J 0 bases short, with 9 bases between.

The V gene is TRBV7-9, the J gene TRBJ2-2; D unclear. This CDR3 comprises 16 residues. V was pared by 5 bases and J by 1 base, with 14 bases between. Germline values: CDR1 SEHNR, CDR2 FQNEAQ (reference sequence). The CDR3 sequence: CASSPDETQNTGELFF. The DNA for the CDR3 is TGTGCCAGCAGCCCCGATGAAACACAGAACACCGGGGAGCTGTTTTTT.

This chain connects TRBV28 to TRBJ2-3; D is possibly TRBD2 (5 bases). Germline assignment: CDR1 MDHEN and CDR2 SYDVKM. V lost 4 bases and J 2 bases, leaving 19 bases between the germline ends. The CDR3 loop spans 17 amino acids. Here the CDR3 DNA reads TGTGCCAGCAGTTCTCCCCCTGAGACGGGATCCACAGATACGCAGTATTTT. Translation gives CASSSPPETGSTDTQYF.

This sequence joins TRBV7-9 and TRBJ2-7, with D possibly matching TRBD1 (5 bases). The CDR3 has 14 residues. V lost 1 base and J lost 0, with 7 bases in between. Germline V gene sequence: CDR1 SEHNR, CDR2 FQNEAQ (reference sequence). The CDR3 spells CASSLDRSSYEQYF. The CDR3 DNA reads as TGTGCCAGCAGCTTAGACAGGAGCTCCTACGAGCAGTACTTC.

The chain joins TRBV2 to TRBJ2-3, with no clear D. The CDR3 contains 16 residues. Germline CDR1 and CDR2: SNHLY and FYNNEI. V gave up 7 bases and J gave up 2 bases, with 19 bases separating them. CDR3 sequence (DNA): TGTGCCAGCATCCCAGACTCTTTCTGGCCCACAGATACGCAGTATTTT. Encoded protein: CASIPDSFWPTDTQYF.

This chain connects TRBV6-5 to TRBJ1-6; TRBD1 might be the D (5 bases). V was pared by 8 bases and J by 8 bases, with 13 bases between. The CDR3 is 13 amino acids. Germline CDR1 is MNHEY and CDR2 is SVGAGI. CDR3 DNA sequence: TGTGCCAGCGGTAAGGGGAAGTATTCACCCCTCCACTTT. It codes for CASGKGKYSPLHF.

V is TRBV6-5 and J is TRBJ2-7, with D uncertain. The CDR3 runs 11 residues. The V end lost 2 bases, the J end lost 6 bases, and 5 bases lay between the germline ends. In germline, CDR1 is MNHEY, CDR2 SVGAGI. The CDR3 sequence: CASSYNSEQYF. As DNA, the CDR3 is TGTGCCAGCAGTTACAATAGCGAGCAGTACTTC.

This chain joins TRBV12-3 or TRBV12-4 and TRBJ2-7; D not resolved. CDR3 size: 11 residues. V was clipped by 5 bases and J by 3 bases, with 5 bases between them. As DNA, the CDR3 is TGTGCCAGCAGTCCTAACTACGAGCAGTACTTC. Protein sequence: CASSPNYEQYF.

The chain employs TRBV5-1 and TRBJ1-1, with TRBD1 matching 8 bases. CDR1 and CDR2 (germline): SGHRS, YFSETQ. The CDR3 spans 17 residues. With 3 bases clipped from V and 0 bases from J, the junction kept 10 bases outside the gene matches. The CDR3 loop reads CASSSTDRGPVNTEAFF. In DNA, the CDR3 is TGCGCCAGCAGCTCAACCGACAGGGGTCCAGTGAACACTGAAGCTTTCTTT.

The chain combines TRBV28 with TRBJ2-7, with 8 bases aligning to TRBD2. Trimming removed 6 bases from V and 2 bases from J; junction bases left unmatched: 9. This CDR3 comprises 15 residues. Germline V CDR1 and CDR2: MDHEN, SYDVKM. The CDR3 DNA follows: TGTGCCAGCAGCCCCCCGGGGGGGACTACCTACGAGCAGTACTTC. Its translation is CASSPPGGTTYEQYF. Drawing the rest from reference TRBV28 and TRBJ2-7, the complete variable domain is DVKVTQSSRYLVKRTGEKVFLECVQDMDHENMFWYRQDPGLGLRLIYFSYDVKMKEKGDIPEGYSVSREKKERFSLILESASTNQTSMYLCASSPPGGTTYEQYFGPGTRLTVT.

This chain joins TRBV20-1 and TRBJ2-3; possible D gene TRBD2, 6 bases. The CDR3 totals 11 residues. V was cut by 6 bases and J by 6 bases, with 10 bases left in between. Germline-derived CDR1 and CDR2 are DFQATT and SNEGSKA (reference sequence). DNA of the CDR3: TGCAGTGCGCAAGGGAGGGATACGCAGTATTTT. Protein: CSAQGRDTQYF.

This chain joins TRBV9 and TRBJ2-5; 10 positions match TRBD1. The CDR3 is 15 residues long. V lost 4 bases to trimming and J lost 5 bases; unmatched junction nucleotides: 8. Germline-derived CDR1 and CDR2 are SGDLS and YYNGEE. The CDR3 reads CASSFRTGGLETQYF. DNA for the CDR3: TGTGCCAGCAGCTTCCGGACAGGGGGTTTGGAGACCCAGTACTTC.

The gene calls are TRBV24-1 and TRBJ1-5; 7 bases map to TRBD1. The CDR3 runs 12 residues. J was trimmed by 6 bases and V by 6 bases; bases with no gene match: 1. Germline V gives CDR1 KGHDR, CDR2 SFDVKD. CDR3 sequence reads: CATSTGAQPQHF. As DNA, the CDR3 is TGTGCCACCAGTACAGGGGCTCAGCCCCAGCATTTT.

Points on this clone: At one end the junction does not follow the germline gene, possibly because of a read error. This chain joins TRBV5-4 and TRBJ1-2; 8 bases are a match to TRBD1. The CDR3 runs 13 residues. In germline, CDR1 is SGHNT, CDR2 YYREEE (reference sequence). The CDR3 is CASSPWQGANGAF. The CDR3 DNA reads TGTGCCAGCAGCCCCTGGCAGGGGGCAAACGGTGCCTTC. The complete variable domain, with remaining parts taken from reference TRBV5-4 and TRBJ1-2, reads ETGVTQSPTHLIKTRGQQVTLRCSSQSGHNTVSWYQQALGQGPQFIFQYYREEENGRGNFPPRFSGLQFPNYSSELNVNALELDDSALYLCASSPWQGANGAFGSGTRLTVV.

This chain joins TRBV5-4 and TRBJ2-3, with D uncertain. Trimming left V 2 bases short and J 6 bases short, with 10 bases between. CDR3 size: 13 residues. Germline CDR1 reads SGHNT; CDR2 reads YYREEE (reference sequence). The CDR3 DNA is TGTGCCAGCAGCTTCTCGCGATCCGATACGCAGTATTTT. It is translated as CASSFSRSDTQYF.

The chain combines TRBV10-3 with TRBJ2-7; a possible D gene is TRBD2 (7 bases). Per the germline V gene, CDR1 is ENHRY and CDR2 is SYGVKD. The CDR3 is 11 residues long. Trimming removed 9 bases from V and 9 bases from J, with 15 bases in between. The DNA of the CDR3 is TGTGCCATTCAAGGGGGGGGGAGGCAGTACTTC. It translates to CAIQGGGRQYF.